The rows below give T cell receptor beta chains drawn from one sample of a study of T cells in Graves' hyperthyroidism and ophthalmopathy. TCRdb analysed the multiplex PCR reads with MiXCR anew, one entry per CDR3 protein. The table has around 580,000 distinct CDR3 sequences, under 60% seen once. Sequencing was performed on peripheral blood or thyroid tissue (not recorded which). The receptors originated from a woman aged 18-30 years with Graves' hyperthyroidism. The CDR3 runs from the conserved cysteine through the conserved F or W. The D gene is left open where the match is weak. Rows may omit the clone size; those that give it use once, few, many or a size class.

clone_size,cdr3_length,v_call,j_call,d_call,cdr3_aa,cdr3_nt
many,15,TRBV4-3,TRBJ1-3,TRBD1,CASSQDRASGNTIYF,TGTGCCAGCAGCCAGGACAGGGCCTCTGGAAACACCATATATTTT
many,13,TRBV11-3,TRBJ1-2,-,CASSFDNLIGYTF,TGTGCCAGCAGCTTCGATAATCTTATCGGCTACACCTTC
few,15,TRBV30,TRBJ1-1,-,CAWSVVGLLNTEAFF,TGTGCCTGGAGTGTAGTAGGATTATTGAACACTGAAGCTTTCTTT
-,12,TRBV29-1,TRBJ1-2,-,CSVESITYGYTF,TGCAGCGTTGAGAGCATTACCTATGGCTACACCTTC
-,13,TRBV25-1,TRBJ2-7,-,CANSAFLNYGQYF,TGTGCCAACAGTGCCTTCCTAAACTACGGGCAGTACTTC
few,16,TRBV18,TRBJ2-7,TRBD2,CASSPVGLAGVHEQYF,TGTGCCAGCTCACCTGTGGGACTAGCGGGAGTCCACGAGCAGTACTTC
-,14,TRBV10-3,TRBJ2-7,TRBD2,CAISEGLASYEQYF,TGTGCCATCAGTGAGGGACTAGCCTCCTACGAGCAGTACTTC
many,13,TRBV15,TRBJ2-2,-,CATHRGNTGELFF,TGTGCCACCCATCGGGGAAACACCGGGGAGCTGTTTTTT
-,12,TRBV29-1,TRBJ2-5,-,CSVDVRTWPQYF,TGCAGCGTTGACGTCCGGACCTGGCCCCAGTACTTC
many,11,TRBV6-5,TRBJ2-7,-,CASGRVYEQYF,TGTGCCAGTGGCCGTGTGTACGAGCAGTACTTC
-,11,TRBV10-3,TRBJ2-2,TRBD2,CATGTSGELFF,TGTGCCACGGGGACTAGCGGGGAGCTGTTTTTT
-,15,TRBV29-1,TRBJ2-2,-,CSGGSLRGRDGELFF,TGCAGCGGCGGCTCTCTACGGGGGCGAGACGGGGAGCTGTTTTTT
many,16,TRBV6-1,TRBJ2-5,TRBD2,CASSEVGAGVGETQYF,TGTGCCAGCAGTGAAGTAGGAGCGGGAGTCGGAGAGACCCAGTACTTC
-,11,TRBV7-2,TRBJ2-1,-,CASSLAWEQFF,TGTGCCAGCAGCTTAGCATGGGAGCAGTTCTTC
many,12,TRBV29-1,TRBJ2-3,-,CSVGTRADTQYF,TGCAGCGTGGGGACCCGGGCAGATACGCAGTATTTT
-,16,TRBV29-1,TRBJ1-1,TRBD1,CSVLTGGLSLNTEAFF,TGCAGCGTCTTGACAGGGGGCTTGTCACTAAACACTGAAGCTTTCTTT
few,9,TRBV20-1,TRBJ2-7,-,CSWTGEQYF,TGCAGTTGGACGGGCGAGCAGTACTTC